A selection of T cell receptor beta chains follows, all from one sample in a study of control samples from healthy donors and cancer patients. Using immunoSEQ multiplex PCR, the repertoire was profiled, and TCRdb retains in-frame clones only, with some absent. This table has approximately 140,000 clones, roughly 86% appearing once. Sequencing was performed on PBMCs. The receptors originated from a man between 50 and 59 years old with head and neck cancer. Both conserved end residues are part of each CDR3. A D gene is named only where the DNA matches it firmly. The size field is filled for only some rows; it gives once, few, many or a size class.

d_call j_call clone_size v_call cdr3_aa cdr3_nt
. TRBJ2-7 . TRBV12-3/TRBV12-4 CASSFGGHEQYF TGTGCCAGCAGTTTTGGGGGGCACGAGCAGTACTTC
TRBD1 TRBJ2-1 . TRBV5-1 CASSDRGFSYNEQFF TGCGCCAGCTCGGACAGGGGATTCTCCTACAATGAGCAGTTCTTC
. TRBJ2-3 . TRBV5-1 CASSLGQVDTQYF TGCGCCAGCAGCTTGGGACAGGTAGATACGCAGTATTTT
. TRBJ2-1 . TRBV19 CASSSLIEQFF TGTGCCAGTAGTTCCCTAATAGAGCAGTTCTTC
. TRBJ1-3 . TRBV30 CAWSATSGNTIYF TGTGCCTGGAGCGCCACCTCTGGAAACACCATATATTTT
TRBD1 TRBJ2-3 . TRBV11-2 CASSYGTGTDTQYF TGTGCCAGCAGCTACGGGACAGGCACAGATACGCAGTATTTT
TRBD2 TRBJ2-1 . TRBV5-4 CASSFGGTSGNEQFF TGTGCCAGCAGCTTTGGAGGGACTAGCGGCAATGAGCAGTTCTTC
. TRBJ2-1 . TRBV18 CASSPLWALYNEQFF TGTGCCAGCTCACCACTCTGGGCCCTATACAATGAGCAGTTCTTC
TRBD1 TRBJ1-1 . TRBV5-6 CASSLTGGDTEAFF TGTGCCAGCAGCTTGACAGGGGGAGACACTGAAGCTTTCTTT
. TRBJ2-7 . TRBV7-9 CASSSTVTASYEQYF TGTGCCAGCAGCTCAACAGTAACCGCCTCCTACGAGCAGTACTTC
. TRBJ2-1 . TRBV5-6 CASKPRDPYNEQFF TGTGCCAGCAAGCCCAGGGACCCCTACAATGAGCAGTTCTTC
. TRBJ2-2 . TRBV7-8 CASRPGLLERRGTGELFF TGTGCCAGCAGACCGGGGCTACTGGAGCGACGTGGCACCGGGGAGCTGTTTTTT
. TRBJ2-5 . TRBV25-1 CASSDFRGQETQYF TGTGCCAGCAGCGACTTCAGGGGTCAAGAGACCCAGTACTTC
. TRBJ2-1 . TRBV12-3/TRBV12-4 CASRAGVNEQFF TGTGCCAGCAGGGCCGGGGTCAATGAGCAGTTCTTC
TRBD1 TRBJ1-5 . TRBV4-1 CASSPTTGVNQPQHF TGCGCCAGCAGCCCCACGACAGGGGTCAATCAGCCCCAGCATTTT
TRBD2 TRBJ2-3 . TRBV7-6 CASSLGPSGSKTDTQYF TGTGCCAGCAGCTTAGGGCCTAGCGGGAGTAAGACAGATACGCAGTATTTT
. TRBJ2-1 . TRBV6-2/TRBV6-3 CASSRGTTPDYNEQFF TGTGCCAGCAGTCGTGGGACAACACCCGATTACAATGAGCAGTTCTTC
TRBD1 TRBJ1-1 . TRBV2 CASSYGTGRTEAFF TGTGCCAGCAGTTACGGGACAGGGCGGACCGAAGCTTTCTTT
TRBD2 TRBJ2-3 . TRBV7-8 CASAQRTSGSTDTQYF TGTGCCAGCGCACAAAGGACTAGCGGGAGCACAGATACGCAGTATTTT
. TRBJ1-2 few TRBV11-2 CASSLTDVIYGYTF TGTGCCAGCAGCCTCACAGACGTCATCTATGGCTACACCTTC
. TRBJ2-3 once TRBV13 CASSSRDPGTDTQYF TGTGCCAGCAGCTCTCGGGACCCCGGCACAGATACGCAGTATTTT
. TRBJ2-2 . TRBV6-5 CASSRGLGTGELFF TGTGCCAGCAGTAGGGGTTTAGGAACCGGGGAGCTGTTTTTT
. TRBJ2-7 . TRBV5-4 CASSPRAGPVGSYEQYF TGTGCCAGCAGCCCAAGAGCTGGTCCCGTCGGGTCCTACGAGCAGTACTTC
. TRBJ2-1 . TRBV5-1 CASSFSGTASNEQFF TGCGCCAGCAGCTTCTCCGGGACCGCCAGCAATGAGCAGTTCTTC
. TRBJ2-3 . TRBV5-4 CASSLDSGDTQYF TGTGCCAGCAGCTTGGATTCAGGGGATACGCAGTATTTT
. TRBJ2-6 . TRBV19 CASTNRWEWGSGANVLTF TGTGCCAGTACCAATCGTTGGGAATGGGGCTCTGGGGCCAACGTCCTGACTTTC
. TRBJ2-5 . TRBV2 CASSPQIAQETQYF TGTGCCAGCAGTCCTCAGATAGCCCAAGAGACCCAGTACTTC
. TRBJ1-6 . TRBV14 CASSQDAGYGNSPLHF TGTGCCAGCAGCCAAGATGCTGGGTATGGGAATTCACCCCTCCACTTT
. TRBJ2-5 . TRBV7-2 CASSLPGQQETQYF TGTGCCAGCAGCTTACCGGGCCAGCAAGAGACCCAGTACTTC
. TRBJ2-7 . TRBV5-5 CASSFASGPYEQYF TGTGCCAGCAGCTTCGCTAGTGGCCCCTACGAGCAGTACTTC
TRBD1 TRBJ1-5 . TRBV19 CASSIGHGQGRGQPQHF TGTGCCAGTAGTATAGGGCATGGACAGGGAAGGGGTCAGCCCCAGCATTTT
TRBD1 TRBJ2-1 . TRBV5-1 CASRATGGRNNEQFF TGCGCCAGCAGAGCAACAGGGGGTAGGAACAATGAGCAGTTCTTC
. TRBJ2-2 . TRBV19 CASRSRMNTGELFF TGTGCCAGTAGGAGTCGGATGAACACCGGGGAGCTGTTTTTT
. TRBJ1-1 . TRBV28 CASTTGGAVNTEAFF TGTGCCAGCACCACTGGAGGGGCGGTAAACACTGAAGCTTTCTTT
. TRBJ2-2 . TRBV5-1 CASSPQGSPGELFF TGCGCCAGCAGTCCCCAGGGATCCCCCGGGGAGCTGTTTTTT
TRBD2 TRBJ2-3 . TRBV28 CASSSPSTSESTDTQYF TGTGCCAGCAGTTCGCCCTCGACTAGCGAGAGCACAGATACGCAGTATTTT
. TRBJ1-1 . TRBV20-1 CSASFGSLRAFF TGCAGTGCTAGTTTCGGGTCTTTAAGGGCTTTCTTT
TRBD1 TRBJ2-4 . TRBV4-2 CASSETGIAKNIQYF TGTGCCAGCAGCGAGACAGGGATAGCCAAAAACATTCAGTACTTC
TRBD2 TRBJ2-1 . TRBV10-3 CAMAGGANEQFF TGTGCCATGGCGGGAGGGGCGAATGAGCAGTTCTTC
TRBD2 TRBJ2-1 . TRBV2 CASSEKVTSAYNEQFF TGTGCCAGCAGTGAAAAGGTGACTAGCGCGTACAATGAGCAGTTCTTC
. TRBJ2-7 once TRBV5-6 CASSLGRDPPHSFYYEQYF TGTGCCAGCAGCTTGGGCCGGGACCCCCCTCACTCCTTCTACTACGAGCAGTACTTC
TRBD1 TRBJ2-4 once TRBV28 CASSHTQGVDIQYF TGTGCCAGCAGTCACACCCAGGGGGTAGACATTCAGTACTTC
TRBD2 TRBJ2-7 . TRBV28 CASSLLGTSGSYEQYF TGTGCCAGCAGTTTATTAGGGACTAGCGGATCCTACGAGCAGTACTTC
TRBD1 TRBJ1-4 . TRBV6-5 CASSYSWTGANEKLFF TGTGCCAGCAGTTACTCCTGGACAGGGGCAAATGAAAAACTGTTTTTT
. TRBJ1-6 . TRBV20-1 CSASDRVQNSPLHF TGCAGTGCTAGTGATAGGGTCCAGAATTCACCCCTCCACTTT
. TRBJ2-7 . TRBV27 CASSSPSYEQYF TGTGCCAGCAGTTCTCCATCCTACGAGCAGTACTTC